A selection of T cell receptor beta chains follows, all from one sample in a study of shared clonotypes between healthy human individuals. TCRdb's copy holds only in-frame clones and misses some; the assay was immunoSEQ multiplex PCR. The repertoire holds nearly 2 million clones, with 85% to 95% as singletons. Sequencing was performed on naive CD8+ T cells sorted from blood. Every receptor here comes from a man aged 18 to 30 in good health. Both conserved end residues are part of each CDR3. Each record gives: D gene, clone size, J gene, CDR3 length, V gene, CDR3 protein, CDR3 DNA. The D gene is left open where the match is weak. Clone size, where shown, is once, few, many, or a class for clones that have expanded.

D gene: TRBD1; clone size: .; J gene: TRBJ2-7; CDR3 length: 16; V gene: TRBV4-3; CDR3 protein: CASSQVPGQNSYEQYF; CDR3 DNA: TGCGCCAGCAGCCAGGTACCGGGACAGAATTCCTACGAGCAGTACTTC
D gene: .; clone size: .; J gene: TRBJ2-4; CDR3 length: 14; V gene: TRBV30; CDR3 protein: CAWMAWQSKNIQYF; CDR3 DNA: TGTGCCTGGATGGCGTGGCAGAGCAAAAACATTCAGTACTTC
D gene: TRBD2; clone size: .; J gene: TRBJ2-1; CDR3 length: 15; V gene: TRBV2; CDR3 protein: CASSEGTSGYNEQFF; CDR3 DNA: TGTGCCAGCAGTGAAGGGACTAGCGGGTACAATGAGCAGTTCTTC
D gene: TRBD1; clone size: .; J gene: TRBJ1-4; CDR3 length: 18; V gene: TRBV9; CDR3 protein: CASSAFRGQGAANEKLFF; CDR3 DNA: TGTGCCAGCAGCGCCTTTAGGGGACAGGGGGCGGCTAATGAAAAACTGTTTTTT
D gene: .; clone size: .; J gene: TRBJ2-1; CDR3 length: 13; V gene: TRBV28; CDR3 protein: CASSFPANNEQFF; CDR3 DNA: TGTGCCAGCAGTTTTCCGGCAAACAATGAGCAGTTCTTC
D gene: .; clone size: .; J gene: TRBJ2-5; CDR3 length: 16; V gene: TRBV27; CDR3 protein: CASSSDWGTLEETQYF; CDR3 DNA: TGTGCCAGCAGTTCCGATTGGGGGACTTTAGAAGAGACCCAGTACTTC
D gene: TRBD1; clone size: once; J gene: TRBJ1-2; CDR3 length: 14; V gene: TRBV7-9; CDR3 protein: CASSFGTGGDGYTF; CDR3 DNA: TGTGCCAGCAGCTTTGGGACAGGGGGCGATGGCTACACCTTC
D gene: .; clone size: .; J gene: TRBJ1-1; CDR3 length: 16; V gene: TRBV5-5; CDR3 protein: CASSFGTKGLNTEAFF; CDR3 DNA: TGTGCCAGCAGCTTCGGGACCAAGGGTCTGAACACTGAAGCTTTCTTT
D gene: TRBD1; clone size: .; J gene: TRBJ2-7; CDR3 length: 16; V gene: TRBV4-1; CDR3 protein: CASSQETGTGSYEQYF; CDR3 DNA: TGCGCCAGCAGCCAAGAGACCGGGACAGGCTCCTACGAGCAGTACTTC
D gene: .; clone size: .; J gene: TRBJ1-1; CDR3 length: 15; V gene: TRBV5-6; CDR3 protein: CASSSPGSGSTEAFF; CDR3 DNA: TGTGCCAGCAGCTCACCTGGGTCAGGAAGCACTGAAGCTTTCTTT
D gene: .; clone size: .; J gene: TRBJ2-3; CDR3 length: 14; V gene: TRBV7-8; CDR3 protein: CASSHGMASDTQYF; CDR3 DNA: TGTGCCAGCAGCCACGGTATGGCGTCAGATACGCAGTATTTT
D gene: .; clone size: .; J gene: TRBJ2-3; CDR3 length: 16; V gene: TRBV7-3; CDR3 protein: CASSLKVDTSTDTQYF; CDR3 DNA: TGTGCCAGCAGCTTAAAGGTCGACACAAGCACAGATACGCAGTATTTT
D gene: .; clone size: once; J gene: TRBJ1-3; CDR3 length: 16; V gene: TRBV6-1; CDR3 protein: CASSEVGGQAGNTIYF; CDR3 DNA: TGTGCCAGCAGTGAAGTTGGGGGGCAGGCTGGAAACACCATATATTTT
D gene: .; clone size: .; J gene: TRBJ2-1; CDR3 length: 13; V gene: TRBV2; CDR3 protein: CASTETRYNEQFF; CDR3 DNA: TGTGCCAGCACTGAGACACGTTACAATGAGCAGTTCTTC
D gene: .; clone size: .; J gene: TRBJ1-3; CDR3 length: 13; V gene: TRBV6-6; CDR3 protein: CASSYRDMNTIYF; CDR3 DNA: TGTGCCAGCAGTTACCGGGACATGAACACCATATATTTT
D gene: .; clone size: .; J gene: TRBJ2-1; CDR3 length: 12; V gene: TRBV19; CDR3 protein: CASSIEGKEQFF; CDR3 DNA: TGTGCCAGTAGTATTGAGGGCAAAGAGCAGTTCTTC
D gene: .; clone size: .; J gene: TRBJ1-1; CDR3 length: 13; V gene: TRBV28; CDR3 protein: CASSVIRDTEAFF; CDR3 DNA: TGTGCCAGCAGTGTCATCCGGGACACTGAAGCTTTCTTT
D gene: .; clone size: .; J gene: TRBJ2-7; CDR3 length: 15; V gene: TRBV27; CDR3 protein: CASRSLPLRSYEQYF; CDR3 DNA: TGTGCCAGCAGGTCCCTACCCCTCCGCTCCTACGAGCAGTACTTC
D gene: TRBD2; clone size: .; J gene: TRBJ2-7; CDR3 length: 12; V gene: TRBV30; CDR3 protein: CASNGDYYEQYF; CDR3 DNA: TGTGCATCCAACGGGGACTACTACGAGCAGTACTTC
D gene: TRBD1; clone size: .; J gene: TRBJ1-3; CDR3 length: 17; V gene: TRBV9; CDR3 protein: CASSERWGQGYGNTIYF; CDR3 DNA: TGTGCCAGCAGCGAAAGATGGGGACAGGGTTATGGAAACACCATATATTTT
D gene: TRBD2; clone size: .; J gene: TRBJ2-7; CDR3 length: 14; V gene: TRBV9; CDR3 protein: CASSPSGSSYEQYF; CDR3 DNA: TGTGCCAGCAGTCCGAGCGGGAGCTCCTACGAGCAGTACTTC
D gene: TRBD1; clone size: .; J gene: TRBJ1-1; CDR3 length: 15; V gene: TRBV28; CDR3 protein: CASSLVQTGDTEAFF; CDR3 DNA: TGTGCCAGCAGTTTGGTTCAAACAGGGGACACTGAAGCTTTCTTT
D gene: TRBD2; clone size: .; J gene: TRBJ2-7; CDR3 length: 14; V gene: TRBV28; CDR3 protein: CASRAAGVTYEQYF; CDR3 DNA: TGTGCCAGCAGGGCGGCGGGGGTTACCTACGAGCAGTACTTC
D gene: TRBD1; clone size: .; J gene: TRBJ2-5; CDR3 length: 17; V gene: TRBV27; CDR3 protein: CASSLSSPWTGRETQYF; CDR3 DNA: TGTGCCAGCAGTTTATCATCCCCCTGGACAGGGCGAGAGACCCAGTACTTC
D gene: .; clone size: .; J gene: TRBJ2-3; CDR3 length: 14; V gene: TRBV9; CDR3 protein: CASSPPERGDTQYF; CDR3 DNA: TGTGCCAGCAGCCCCCCTGAGCGTGGAGATACGCAGTATTTT
D gene: .; clone size: once; J gene: TRBJ1-1; CDR3 length: 15; V gene: TRBV5-1; CDR3 protein: CASSSTQGTGTEAFF; CDR3 DNA: TGCGCCAGCAGCTCGACACAGGGAACTGGGACTGAAGCTTTCTTT
D gene: .; clone size: .; J gene: TRBJ2-7; CDR3 length: 13; V gene: TRBV5-6; CDR3 protein: CASRLWSSYEQYF; CDR3 DNA: TGTGCCAGCCGTCTTTGGAGCTCCTACGAGCAGTACTTC
D gene: .; clone size: .; J gene: TRBJ2-7; CDR3 length: 12; V gene: TRBV5-6; CDR3 protein: CASSLGNGEQYF; CDR3 DNA: TGTGCCAGCAGCTTAGGGAATGGCGAGCAGTACTTC
D gene: .; clone size: .; J gene: TRBJ2-7; CDR3 length: 14; V gene: TRBV4-1; CDR3 protein: CASSLGWGSYEQYF; CDR3 DNA: TGCGCCAGCAGCCTTGGATGGGGCTCCTACGAGCAGTACTTC
D gene: .; clone size: .; J gene: TRBJ2-7; CDR3 length: 14; V gene: TRBV5-1; CDR3 protein: CASSLDGAAYEQYF; CDR3 DNA: TGCGCCAGCAGCTTGGACGGGGCGGCCTACGAGCAGTACTTC
D gene: TRBD2; clone size: .; J gene: TRBJ2-3; CDR3 length: 15; V gene: TRBV27; CDR3 protein: CASSLGAGGSDTQYF; CDR3 DNA: TGTGCCAGCAGTTTAGGGGCGGGGGGCTCAGATACGCAGTATTTT